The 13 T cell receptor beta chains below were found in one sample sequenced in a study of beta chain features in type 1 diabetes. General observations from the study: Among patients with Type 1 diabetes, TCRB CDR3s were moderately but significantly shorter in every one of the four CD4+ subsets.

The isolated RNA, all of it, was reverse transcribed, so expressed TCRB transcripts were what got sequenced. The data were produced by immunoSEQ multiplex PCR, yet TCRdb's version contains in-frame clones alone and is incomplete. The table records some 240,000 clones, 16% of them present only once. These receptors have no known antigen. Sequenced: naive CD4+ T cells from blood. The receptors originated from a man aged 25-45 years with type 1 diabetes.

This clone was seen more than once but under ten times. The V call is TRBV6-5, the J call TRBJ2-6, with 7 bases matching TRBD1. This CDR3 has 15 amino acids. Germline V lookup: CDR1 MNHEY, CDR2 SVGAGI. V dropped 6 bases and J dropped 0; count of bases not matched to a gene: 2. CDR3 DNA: TGTGCCAGCAGACGGGACAGCTCTGGGGCCAACGTCCTGACTTTC. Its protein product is CASRRDSSGANVLTF.

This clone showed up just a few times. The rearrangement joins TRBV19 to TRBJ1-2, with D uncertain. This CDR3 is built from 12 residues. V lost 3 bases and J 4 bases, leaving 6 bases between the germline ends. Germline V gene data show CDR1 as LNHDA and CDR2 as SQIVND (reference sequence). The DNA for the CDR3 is TGTGCCAGTAGTATGCCAGCCTATGGCTACACCTTC. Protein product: CASSMPAYGYTF.

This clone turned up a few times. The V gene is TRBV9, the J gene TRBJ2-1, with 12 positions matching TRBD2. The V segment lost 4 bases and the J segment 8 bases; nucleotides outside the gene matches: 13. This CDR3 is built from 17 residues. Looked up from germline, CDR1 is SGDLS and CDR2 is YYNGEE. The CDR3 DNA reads TGTGCCAGCAGCCGTATAAGGACTAGCGGGAATCAGGATGAGCAGTTCTTC. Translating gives CASSRIRTSGNQDEQFF. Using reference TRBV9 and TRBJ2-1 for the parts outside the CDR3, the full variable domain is DSGVTQTPKHLITATGQRVTLRCSPRSGDLSVYWYQQSLDQGLQFLIQYYNGEERAKGNILERFSAQQFPDLHSELNLSSLELGDSALYFCASSRIRTSGNQDEQFFGPGTRLTVL.

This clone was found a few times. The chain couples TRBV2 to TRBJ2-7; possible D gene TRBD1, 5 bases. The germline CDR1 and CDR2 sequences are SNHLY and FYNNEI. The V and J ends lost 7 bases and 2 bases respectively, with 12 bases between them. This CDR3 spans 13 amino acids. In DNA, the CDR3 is TGTGCCAGCAAGCAGGGAAGGGCCTACGAGCAGTACTTC. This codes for CASKQGRAYEQYF. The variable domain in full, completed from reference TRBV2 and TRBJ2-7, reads EPEVTQTPSHQVTQMGQEVILRCVPISNHLYFYWYRQILGQKVEFLVSFYNNEISEKSEIFDDQFSVERPDGSNFTLKIRSTKLEDSAMYFCASKQGRAYEQYFGPGTRLTVT.

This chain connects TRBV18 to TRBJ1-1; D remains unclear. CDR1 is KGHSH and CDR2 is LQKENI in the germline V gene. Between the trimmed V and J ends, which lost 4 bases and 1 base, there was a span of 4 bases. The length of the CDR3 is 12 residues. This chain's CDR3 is CASSRRNTEAFF. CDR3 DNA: TGTGCCAGCTCACGCAGGAACACTGAAGCTTTCTTT.

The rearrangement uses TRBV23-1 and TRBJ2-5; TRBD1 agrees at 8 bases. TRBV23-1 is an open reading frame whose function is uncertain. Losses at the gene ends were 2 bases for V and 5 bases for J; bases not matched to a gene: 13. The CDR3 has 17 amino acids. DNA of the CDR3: TGCGCCAGCAGTCAAACCTTCGACAGGGGACAGGAGGAGACCCAGTACTTC. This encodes CASSQTFDRGQEETQYF.

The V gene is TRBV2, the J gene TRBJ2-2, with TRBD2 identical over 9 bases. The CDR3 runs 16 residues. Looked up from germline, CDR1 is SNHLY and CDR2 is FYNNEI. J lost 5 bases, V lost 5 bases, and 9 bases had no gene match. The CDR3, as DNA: TGTGCCAGCAGTCCCTTAGCGGGAGAGTCAACCGGGGAGCTGTTTTTT. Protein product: CASSPLAGESTGELFF.

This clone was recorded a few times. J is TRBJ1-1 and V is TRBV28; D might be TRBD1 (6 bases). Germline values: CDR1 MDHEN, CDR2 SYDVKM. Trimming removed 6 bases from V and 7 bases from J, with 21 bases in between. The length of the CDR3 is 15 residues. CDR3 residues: CASSPNTRDTYEAFF. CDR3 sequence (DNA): TGTGCCAGCAGCCCGAATACCAGGGACACGTATGAAGCTTTCTTT.

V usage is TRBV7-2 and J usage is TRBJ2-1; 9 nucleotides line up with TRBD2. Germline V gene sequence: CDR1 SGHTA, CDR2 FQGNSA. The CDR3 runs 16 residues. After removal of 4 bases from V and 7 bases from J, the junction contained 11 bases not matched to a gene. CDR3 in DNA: TGTGCCAGCAGCTCCTACCCTGCTAGCGGGACGAATGAGCAGTTCTTC. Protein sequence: CASSSYPASGTNEQFF.

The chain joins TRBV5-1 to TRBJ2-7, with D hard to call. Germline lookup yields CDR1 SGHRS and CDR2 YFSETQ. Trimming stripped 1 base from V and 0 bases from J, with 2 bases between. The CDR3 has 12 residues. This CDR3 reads CASSLPSYEQYF. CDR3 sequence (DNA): TGCGCCAGCAGCTTGCCCTCCTACGAGCAGTACTTC.

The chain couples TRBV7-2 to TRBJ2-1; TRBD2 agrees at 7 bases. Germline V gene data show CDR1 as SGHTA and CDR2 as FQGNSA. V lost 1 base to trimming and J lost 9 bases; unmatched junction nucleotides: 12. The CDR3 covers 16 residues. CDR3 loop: CASSLGGGRAQGEQFF. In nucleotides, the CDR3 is TGTGCCAGCAGCTTAGGCGGTGGGAGGGCCCAGGGTGAGCAGTTCTTC.

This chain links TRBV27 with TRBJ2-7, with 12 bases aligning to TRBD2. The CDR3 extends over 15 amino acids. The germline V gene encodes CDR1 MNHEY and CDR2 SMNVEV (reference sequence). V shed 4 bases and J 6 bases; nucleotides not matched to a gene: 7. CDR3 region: CASSSLLAGGGEQYF. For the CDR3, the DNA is TGTGCCAGCAGTTCTCTACTAGCGGGAGGAGGCGAGCAGTACTTC.

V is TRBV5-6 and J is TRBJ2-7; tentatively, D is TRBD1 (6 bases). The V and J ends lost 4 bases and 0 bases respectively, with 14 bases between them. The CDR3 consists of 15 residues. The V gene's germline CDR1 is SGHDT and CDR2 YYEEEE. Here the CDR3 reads CASSGGSRASYEQYF. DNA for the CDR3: TGTGCCAGCAGCGGGGGCTCGAGGGCCTCCTACGAGCAGTACTTC.